This TCR beta chain was found in a study of cytomegalovirus exposure and HLA in healthy donors. Study results and limitations: In a later analysis, HLA-associated TCR beta chains were more clonally expanded than equally common others. The majority of CMV-associated TCR beta chains were reported as apparently HLA-restricted in a later analysis. Researchers had no immune exposure information except CMV serostatus available.

A multiplex PCR was run with 60 Vbeta primers and 13 Jbeta primers. Data came from immunoSEQ multiplex PCR; TCRdb stores just in-frame clones and leaves some out. The sample consists of 55,000 to 70,000 clones, about 63% of them appearing once. There were likely unrecorded immune exposures, though donors were nominally healthy when sampled. Of note for this clone: Its antigen remains unknown.

The CDR3 loop spans 15 amino acids. Between the trimmed V and J ends, which lost 6 bases and 5 bases, there was a span of 19 bases. From germline, CDR1 is ENHRY and CDR2 SYGVKD. The V gene is TRBV10-3, the J gene TRBJ2-5; D might be TRBD2 (6 bases). This receptor was identified in a man aged 35 to 55 in good health and CMV-seropositive. Sequencing was done on a sample of PBMCs. The CDR3 sequence: CAISIGTLLGETQYF. Here the CDR3 DNA reads TGTGCCATCAGCATCGGGACTTTATTGGGGGAGACCCAGTACTTC.